A single sample gave rise to the 21 T cell receptor beta chains below, sequenced in a study of blood T cell repertoires in COVID-19. Libraries were prepared by immunoSEQ multiplex PCR; TCRdb keeps only in-frame clonotypes and omits some of them. This table holds fewer than 150,000 clones, 86% found once. Specimen: peripheral blood. These receptors originate from a man in his 70s who had recovered from COVID-19.

The chain carries TRBV24-1 and TRBJ1-1, with D perhaps TRBD1 (5 bases). The CDR3 has 11 amino acids. V shed 10 bases and J shed 13 bases, with 18 bases lying between them. The V gene's germline CDR1 is KGHDR and CDR2 SFDVKD. The CDR3 reads CATRGVGSIFF. CDR3 sequence (DNA): TGTGCCACGCGGGGGGTGGGCTCGATTTTCTTT.

The J gene is TRBJ1-5, the V gene TRBV4-1, with 8 positions matching TRBD1. Germline-derived CDR1 and CDR2 are MGHRA and YSYEKL. The CDR3 has 16 residues. The V segment lost 3 bases and the J segment 6 bases; nucleotides outside the gene matches: 10. CDR3 sequence (DNA): TGCGCCAGCAGCCAGGCACAGGGGGTGTATATTCAGCCCCAGCATTTT. Amino acids: CASSQAQGVYIQPQHF.

The V and J genes are TRBV7-9 and TRBJ2-6; no clear D gene. CDR1 SEHNR and CDR2 FQNEAQ come from the germline V gene (reference sequence). The CDR3 is 15 amino acids. The ends were cut back, 5 bases at V and 0 bases at J, with 8 bases in the middle. The CDR3 sequence: CASSLTSSGANVLTF. DNA of the CDR3: TGTGCCAGCAGCCTTACAAGCTCTGGGGCCAACGTCCTGACTTTC.

V usage is TRBV19 and J usage is TRBJ2-3; 12 bases agree with TRBD2. Germline trimming cut 5 bases from V and 2 bases from J; bases unmatched to any gene: 2. CDR1 LNHDA and CDR2 SQIVND come from the germline V gene (reference sequence). There are 15 residues in the CDR3. CDR3 protein: CASSRLAGDTDTQYF. For the CDR3, the DNA is TGTGCCAGTAGTCGACTAGCGGGGGACACAGATACGCAGTATTTT.

The genes are TRBV2 and TRBJ1-1; tentatively, D is TRBD1 (5 bases). Per germline, CDR1 SNHLY and CDR2 FYNNEI. Trimming pared 2 bases from V and 1 base from J, leaving 8 bases between. The CDR3 runs to 14 residues. The CDR3 DNA sequence: TGTGCCAGCAGTGAAAGGCAGGGGAACACTGAAGCTTTCTTT. Protein sequence: CASSERQGNTEAFF.

The V gene is TRBV10-3, the J gene TRBJ2-5; 8 nucleotides agree with TRBD1. Trimming at V came to 6 bases and at J to 4 bases, leaving 7 bases not matched to a gene. Germline loops: CDR1 ENHRY, CDR2 SYGVKD. The CDR3 runs 14 residues. CDR3: CAIRGSGGGETQYF. The CDR3 DNA follows: TGTGCCATCAGGGGCTCAGGGGGCGGAGAGACCCAGTACTTC.

J is TRBJ1-1 and V is TRBV14, with 7 nucleotides matching TRBD1. V was clipped by 0 bases and J by 5 bases; unmatched bases: 9. Germline V CDR1 and CDR2: SGHDN, FVKESK. This CDR3 has 16 residues. CDR3 nucleotides: TGTGCCAGCAGCCAAGATAACCCCACAGGGGAGACTGAAGCTTTCTTT. It is translated as CASSQDNPTGETEAFF.

This clone was counted only a few times. The V and J genes are TRBV6-5 and TRBJ2-7; 9 bases line up with TRBD1. Germline CDR1 and CDR2: MNHEY and SVGAGI. J gave up 6 bases and V 6 bases, and 12 bases lay outside the gene matches. The CDR3 is 15 amino acids. DNA for the CDR3: TGTGCCAGCAGGCCCGGGACAGGGTCCCCAGGCGAGCAGTACTTC. This codes for CASRPGTGSPGEQYF.

This chain links TRBV7-2 with TRBJ1-1; a weak D match, TRBD1 (5 bases). The V and J ends lost 3 bases and 0 bases respectively, with 8 bases between them. CDR3 length: 14 amino acids. Germline-derived CDR1 and CDR2 are SGHTA and FQGNSA. Here the CDR3 reads CASSFQGLNTEAFF. DNA for the CDR3: TGTGCCAGCAGCTTTCAGGGTTTGAACACTGAAGCTTTCTTT.

The rearrangement joins TRBV7-2 to TRBJ2-1, with 9 bases lining up with TRBD2. After removal of 1 base from V and 6 bases from J, the junction contained 4 bases not matched to a gene. Germline V gene sequence: CDR1 SGHTA, CDR2 FQGNSA. This CDR3 spans 15 amino acids. The CDR3, as DNA: TGTGCCAGCAGCTTAGTCGGGACTAGCAGCAATGAGCAGTTCTTC. Translated: CASSLVGTSSNEQFF.

The V gene is TRBV6-2 or TRBV6-3, the J gene TRBJ2-3; maybe TRBD2 (6 bases). The CDR3 has 15 amino acids. Germline CDR1 MNHEY, CDR2 SVGEGT. V gave up 0 bases and J gave up 0 bases, with 7 bases separating them. The CDR3 DNA follows: TGTGCCAGCAGTTACTCTAGCGGTAGCACAGATACGCAGTATTTT. Its translation is CASSYSSGSTDTQYF.

The J gene is TRBJ1-1, the V gene TRBV5-1, with D hard to call. Germline values: CDR1 SGHRS, CDR2 YFSETQ. V dropped 7 bases and J dropped 1 base, with 5 bases sitting between them. The CDR3 has 11 amino acids. CDR3: CASRGNTEAFF. CDR3 coding DNA: TGCGCCAGCCGGGGGAACACTGAAGCTTTCTTT.

The rearrangement links TRBV5-1 to TRBJ1-1, with TRBD1 matching 7 bases. With 0 bases clipped from V and 2 bases from J, the junction kept 7 bases outside the gene matches. CDR3 length: 16 amino acids. The V gene's germline CDR1 is SGHRS and CDR2 YFSETQ. The CDR3 DNA sequence: TGCGCCAGCAGCTTGGGGATTGACAGGGCTAACACTGAAGCTTTCTTT. Its translation: CASSLGIDRANTEAFF.

This chain joins TRBV3-1 (or the pseudogene TRBV3-2) and TRBJ2-5, with D perhaps TRBD1 (6 bases). V lost 3 bases to trimming and J lost 4 bases, with 12 bases between them. CDR3 length: 14 residues. From germline, CDR1 is LGHDT and CDR2 YNNKEL (reference sequence). The DNA for the CDR3 is TGTGCCAGCAGCCATCTAGGCAGGGGAGAGACCCAGTACTTC. It translates to CASSHLGRGETQYF.

V is TRBV27 and J is TRBJ1-4; 9 nucleotides agree with TRBD1. The CDR3 loop spans 15 amino acids. Per the germline V gene, CDR1 is MNHEY and CDR2 is SMNVEV (reference sequence). V gave up 6 bases and J gave up 6 bases; unmatched junction bases: 8. The CDR3 region is CASSPPGQGDEKLFF. CDR3 nucleotide sequence: TGTGCCAGCAGCCCCCCGGGACAGGGTGATGAAAAACTGTTTTTT.

For the CDR3, the DNA is TGTGCCAGCAGCCAGGAGAGCGGGGTAAGGGCCGGGGAGCTGTTTTTT. Amino acids: CASSQESGVRAGELFF. The chain carries TRBV4-2 and TRBJ2-2, with 7 nucleotides matching TRBD2. CDR1 is LGHNA and CDR2 is YNFKEQ in the germline V gene. The J segment lost 6 bases and the V segment lost 3 bases, leaving 10 bases of the junction unmatched. This CDR3 has 16 residues.

The DNA for the CDR3 is TGCGCCAGCAGCCCCGTGACAGGGGGGAATTACGAGCAGTACTTC. Translating it yields CASSPVTGGNYEQYF. V is TRBV5-1 and J is TRBJ2-7, with TRBD1 matching over 9 bases. J lost 4 bases, V lost 4 bases, and 9 bases had no gene match. The length of the CDR3 is 15 residues. In germline, CDR1 is SGHRS, CDR2 YFSETQ.

A single count supports this clone. The chain has TRBV19 and TRBJ1-5, with D maybe TRBD1 (5 bases). Germline lookup yields CDR1 LNHDA and CDR2 SQIVND (reference sequence). The CDR3 is 14 amino acids. V gave up 5 bases and J gave up 3 bases, with 11 bases separating them. Written as DNA, the CDR3 is TGTGCCAGTAGTTTCCAGGGTATCAATCAGCCCCAGCATTTT. Protein product: CASSFQGINQPQHF.

The chain recombines TRBV5-6 with TRBJ1-5; no firm D call. V was pared by 1 base and J by 0 bases, with 8 bases between. Germline V CDR1 and CDR2: SGHDT, YYEEEE. The CDR3 spans 15 residues. The CDR3 region has the DNA TGTGCCAGCAGCTTGACAGCCTATAGCAATCAGCCCCAGCATTTT. It encodes CASSLTAYSNQPQHF.

The chain has TRBV30 and TRBJ1-6, with D tentatively TRBD1 (5 bases). The ends were cut back, 0 bases at V and 11 bases at J, with 14 bases in the middle. The CDR3 spans 14 residues. Germline assignment: CDR1 GTSNPN and CDR2 SVGIG (reference sequence). CDR3 bases: TGTGCCTGGAGTGTACCTCCCGGGGGGGCACCCCTCCACTTT. Its protein is CAWSVPPGGAPLHF.

This rearrangement joins TRBV18 to TRBJ1-6; D unresolved. This CDR3 is 13 amino acids long. CDR1 and CDR2 (germline): KGHSH, LQKENI. The V gene lost 0 bases and the J gene lost 13 bases, with 10 bases spanning the gap. The CDR3 DNA follows: TGTGCCAGCTCACCACCGTCCGGGTTTCCCCTCCACTTT. It is translated as CASSPPSGFPLHF.